This TCR beta chain was obtained from a study of blood T cells in healthy people across ages. Study summary: Template switching caught about one barcoded beta molecule for each two T cells.

A J-beta primer mix and a sample-barcoded 5' primer were used in a second PCR of about 7 to 12 cycles. A tag from a template-switch adaptor with 12 random nucleotides marked each cDNA molecule. TCRdb fed the 5' RACE reads into MiXCR, producing one record per CDR3 protein. The sample consists of about 830,000 distinct CDR3 sequences, approximately 67% of them appearing once. The CDR3 contains 16 residues. With V trimmed by 4 bases and J by 0 bases, 6 bases remained unmatched. Germline V gene lookup returns CDR1 SGHAT and CDR2 FQDESV (reference sequence). The TCR comes from a man in his thirties or forties in good health. V is TRBV11-1 and J is TRBJ2-5; 9 nucleotides agree with TRBD2. Sequencing used blood. The CDR3 DNA follows: TGTGCCAGCAGCTCACGACTAGCGGCGTACCAAGAGACCCAGTACTTC. Its translation is CASSSRLAAYQETQYF.